The present TCR beta chain was sequenced within a study of shared T cell receptors in the human thymus. Sequencing used immunoSEQ multiplex PCR; TCRdb keeps in-frame clones, though not all of them. The sample lists over 65,000 clones, roughly 95% occurring once. The germline V gene has CDR1 MGHRA and CDR2 YSYEKL. The CDR3 has 15 amino acids. With 1 base removed from V and 4 bases from J, the gap between germline ends came to 12 bases. Sequencing was carried out using thymocytes. The receptor's source is a human donor. The rearrangement uses TRBV4-1 and TRBJ2-3; possible D gene TRBD2, 5 bases. In DNA, the CDR3 is TGCGCCAGCAGCCAAGTGATGCGGGTGGCAGATACGCAGTATTTT. Residues: CASSQVMRVADTQYF.